This T cell receptor (beta chain) is drawn from a study of blood T cell repertoires in COVID-19 (dated by TCRdb to 2020 to 2022). Regarding the research as a whole: Samples from collaborators originated in the United States, Italy and Spain and spanned both the acute and convalescent phases of COVID-19. Deeply sampled blood TCRbeta repertoires from subjects exposed to, actively infected with, or recovered from COVID-19 were included in the dataset. The samples were drawn from the first 160 participants of the ongoing ImmuneRACE study and from 1,254 subjects provided by 6 global collaborators. HLA class I and class II types, where available, came from metadata supplied by the sample provider rather than from assay-based typing. The repertoires were released in a freely available public database meant as a resource for research on the immune response to SARS-CoV-2. The prospective study material was composed of cDNA or gDNA derived from T cells, B-cell-depleted T cells, or PBMCs. Nearly every sample came with metadata listing a de-identified subject ID, COVID-19 status, age in years and sex. What the research found in general, with its limitations: The amount of clinical and demographic metadata varied by source and participant and was provided uncurated.

Concerning this clone itself: Its antigen specificity is not known. The sample holds no much larger clone one base away, and base qualities are not on file.

The cysteine opens and the phenylalanine closes a CDR3 of 17 amino acids. Only CDR3 DNA is held: 51 bases, read in frame from base 1. V loses 5 bases at its end and J loses 0 bases; junction bases beyond the gene matches: 11. The germline V gene provides CDR1 KGHSH and CDR2 LQKENI. TCRbeta CDR3 regions were amplified from genomic DNA by means of the immunoSEQ Assay, a bias-controlled multiplex PCR. In the authors' own workflow: Nucleated cell counts per sample were estimated from amplification of reference gene primers within the assay. To quantify the absolute abundance of each unique TCRbeta CDR3 rearrangement, sequence reads were collapsed and filtered. For each sample, productive Simpson clonality was calculated as the square root of Simpson's diversity index over productive rearrangements. TCRdb obtained this table from immuneACCESS and retained in-frame rearrangements with V and J assigned. These tables miss some clones; where compared with another copy, unresolved V genes account for less than half of the shortfall, and the remainder is unexplained. D and trimming were read from the DNA, whereas the V and J calls and clone size are those reported in that table. The sample includes under 450,000 clones, with about 87% observed a single time. 1.3% of the sample lies in the top ten.

Enrolling through a virtual design, the prospective study's participants ranged in age from roughly 18 to 90 years and lived across roughly 24 United States geographic areas. Cohort assignment in the prospective study relied on participant-reported clinical history from a screening survey and a study questionnaire. For ImmuneRACE Cohort 3, a participant was defined as recovered based on two consecutive negative NP/OP PCR tests, clearance by a healthcare professional, or resolution of symptoms. Mobile phlebotomists in the prospective study collected whole blood, serum and a nasopharyngeal or oropharyngeal swab from every participant. Participants in the prospective study had the option to provide additional blood draws and questionnaires over an approximately two-month period. Before DNA extraction, prospective study blood samples were shipped either frozen or at room temperature.

The sequenced sample consisted of PBMCs or T cells enriched from blood (not recorded which). The receptor's source is a man aged 30-40 years who had recovered from COVID-19. The chain was built from TRBV18 and TRBJ2-3, with TRBD1 matching 7 junction bases. This receptor has the CDR3 CASSITRDSISTDTQYF. The nucleotide sequence reads as follows: TGTGCCAGCTCAATTACCCGGGACAGTATAAGCACAGATACGCAGTATTTT.